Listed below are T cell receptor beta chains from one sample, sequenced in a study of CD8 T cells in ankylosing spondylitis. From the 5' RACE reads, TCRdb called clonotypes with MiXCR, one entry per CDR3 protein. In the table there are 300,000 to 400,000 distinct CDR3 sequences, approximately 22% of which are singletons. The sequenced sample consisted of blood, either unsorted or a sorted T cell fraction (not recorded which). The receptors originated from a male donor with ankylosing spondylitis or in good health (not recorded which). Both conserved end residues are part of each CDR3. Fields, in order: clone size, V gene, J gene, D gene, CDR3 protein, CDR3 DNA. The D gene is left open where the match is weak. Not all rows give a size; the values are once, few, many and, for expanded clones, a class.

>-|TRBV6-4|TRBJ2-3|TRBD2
CASSFLGGGPQDTQYF
TGTGCCAGCAGTTTTCTCGGGGGGGGTCCGCAAGATACGCAGTATTTT
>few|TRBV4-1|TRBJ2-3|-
CASSQDFAERTDTQYF
TGCGCCAGCAGTCAAGATTTCGCGGAGAGGACAGATACGCAGTATTTT
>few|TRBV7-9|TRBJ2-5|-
CASSLTAGDETQYF
TGTGCCAGCAGCTTAACGGCCGGGGATGAGACCCAGTACTTC
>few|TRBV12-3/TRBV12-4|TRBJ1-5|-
CASSFGNNQPQHF
TGTGCCAGCAGTTTCGGGAACAATCAGCCCCAGCATTTT
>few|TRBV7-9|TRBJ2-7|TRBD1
CASSLIAAGGDEQYF
TGTGCCAGCAGCTTAATAGCGGCAGGGGGCGACGAGCAGTACTTC
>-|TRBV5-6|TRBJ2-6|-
CASSLAGGTLSGANVLTF
TGTGCCAGCAGCTTGGCTGGAGGAACTCTCTCTGGGGCCAACGTCCTGACTTTC
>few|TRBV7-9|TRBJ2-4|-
CASSLWEVENIQYF
TGTGCCAGCAGCTTATGGGAGGTGGAAAACATTCAGTACTTC
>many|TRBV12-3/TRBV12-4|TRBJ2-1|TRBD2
CASSSAGDYNEQFF
TGTGCCAGCAGTTCGGCGGGGGACTACAATGAGCAGTTCTTC
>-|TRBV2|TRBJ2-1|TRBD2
CASTRALAGGAGNEQFF
TGTGCCAGCACCCGAGCTTTGGCGGGGGGCGCCGGCAATGAGCAGTTCTTC
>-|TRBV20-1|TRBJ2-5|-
CSARQGGEGTQYF
TGCAGTGCTAGACAGGGGGGGGAAGGGACCCAGTACTTC
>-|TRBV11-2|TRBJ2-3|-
CASSLVLAAFTDTQYF
TGTGCCAGCAGCTTAGTCCTAGCCGCCTTCACAGATACGCAGTATTTT
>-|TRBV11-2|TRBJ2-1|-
CASSLEYPGNNEQFF
TGTGCCAGCAGCTTAGAGTATCCAGGGAACAATGAGCAGTTCTTC
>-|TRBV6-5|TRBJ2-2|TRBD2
CASSYGTSGVTGELFF
TGTGCCAGCAGTTACGGGACTAGCGGGGTGACCGGGGAGCTGTTTTTT
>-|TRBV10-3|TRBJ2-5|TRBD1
CAISGTGDGETQYF
TGTGCCATCAGTGGGACAGGGGACGGGGAGACCCAGTACTTC
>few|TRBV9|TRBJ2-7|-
CASSLDGTVAYEQYF
TGTGCCAGCAGCCTTGATGGGACCGTTGCCTACGAGCAGTACTTC
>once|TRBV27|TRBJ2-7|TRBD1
CASSPGTGGRYEQYF
TGTGCCAGCAGTCCCGGGACAGGGGGCCGCTACGAGCAGTACTTC
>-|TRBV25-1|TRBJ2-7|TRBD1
CASSGTGAADEQYF
TGTGCCAGCAGTGGGACAGGGGCGGCCGACGAGCAGTACTTC
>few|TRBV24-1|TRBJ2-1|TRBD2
CATSDWAPGLYHGEQFF
TGTGCCACCAGTGATTGGGCGCCGGGACTATATCATGGTGAGCAGTTCTTC
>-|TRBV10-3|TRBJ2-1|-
CATGPRDEHNEQFF
TGTGCCACCGGACCTAGGGATGAGCACAATGAGCAGTTCTTC
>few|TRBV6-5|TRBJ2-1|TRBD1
CASSYPRDSSYNEQFF
TGTGCCAGCAGTTACCCCCGGGACAGCTCCTACAATGAGCAGTTCTTC
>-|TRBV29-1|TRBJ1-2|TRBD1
CSVEDPTGARGYGYTF
TGCAGCGTTGAAGATCCGACAGGGGCTCGGGGGTATGGCTACACCTTC
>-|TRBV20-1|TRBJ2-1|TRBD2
CSANGLAGSDSYNEQFF
TGCAGTGCTAACGGACTAGCGGGGTCAGACTCCTACAATGAGCAGTTCTTC